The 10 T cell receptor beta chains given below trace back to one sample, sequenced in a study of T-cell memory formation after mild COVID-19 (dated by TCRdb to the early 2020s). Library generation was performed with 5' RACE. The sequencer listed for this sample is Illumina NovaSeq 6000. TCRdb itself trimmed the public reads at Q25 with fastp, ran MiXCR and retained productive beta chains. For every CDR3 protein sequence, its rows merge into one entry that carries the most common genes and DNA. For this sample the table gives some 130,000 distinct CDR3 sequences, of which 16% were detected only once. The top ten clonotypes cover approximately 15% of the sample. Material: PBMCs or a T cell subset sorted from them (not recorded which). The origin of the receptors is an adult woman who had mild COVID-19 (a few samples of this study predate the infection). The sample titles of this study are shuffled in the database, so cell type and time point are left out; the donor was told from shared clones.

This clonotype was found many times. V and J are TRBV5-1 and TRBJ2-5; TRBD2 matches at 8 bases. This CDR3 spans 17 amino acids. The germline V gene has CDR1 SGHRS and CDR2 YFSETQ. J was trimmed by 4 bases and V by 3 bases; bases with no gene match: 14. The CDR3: CASSSPTSGEGGETQYF. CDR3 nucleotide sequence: TGCGCCAGCAGCTCACCTACTAGCGGAGAGGGTGGAGAGACCCAGTACTTC.

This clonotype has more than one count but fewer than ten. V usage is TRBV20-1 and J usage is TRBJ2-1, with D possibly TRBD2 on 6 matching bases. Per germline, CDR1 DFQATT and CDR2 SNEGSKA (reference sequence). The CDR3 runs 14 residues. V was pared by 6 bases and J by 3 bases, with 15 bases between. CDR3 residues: CSAVTRLVYNEQFF. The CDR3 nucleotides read TGCAGTGCCGTGACTAGGCTGGTCTACAATGAGCAGTTCTTC.

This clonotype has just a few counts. The CDR3 loop is CASSRGRTGDGRDTQYF. CDR3 in DNA: TGCGCCAGCAGCCGTGGCAGGACAGGGGACGGGAGAGATACGCAGTATTTT. The gene calls are TRBV4-1 and TRBJ2-3, with 9 bases matching TRBD1. Germline V gene data show CDR1 as MGHRA and CDR2 as YSYEKL. There are 17 residues in the CDR3. J was trimmed by 5 bases and V by 4 bases; bases with no gene match: 13.

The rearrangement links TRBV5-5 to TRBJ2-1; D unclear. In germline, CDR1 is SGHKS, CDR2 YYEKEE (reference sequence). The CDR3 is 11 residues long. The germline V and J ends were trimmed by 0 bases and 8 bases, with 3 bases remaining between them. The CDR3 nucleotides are TGTGCCAGCAGCTTGGGCCATGAGCAGTTCTTC. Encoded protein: CASSLGHEQFF.

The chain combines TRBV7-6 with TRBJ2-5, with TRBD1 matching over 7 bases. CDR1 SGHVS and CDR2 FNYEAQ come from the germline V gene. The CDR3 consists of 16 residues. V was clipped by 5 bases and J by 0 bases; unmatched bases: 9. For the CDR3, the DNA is TGTGCCAGCAGCCCAAACAGGGGCCAGTACCAAGAGACCCAGTACTTC. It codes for CASSPNRGQYQETQYF.

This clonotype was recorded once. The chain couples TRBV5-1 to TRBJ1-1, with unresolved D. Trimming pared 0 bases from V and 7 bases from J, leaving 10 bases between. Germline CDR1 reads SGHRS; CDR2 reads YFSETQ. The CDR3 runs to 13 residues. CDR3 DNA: TGCGCCAGCAGCTTGGCCGATGGAATTGAAGCTTTCTTT. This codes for CASSLADGIEAFF. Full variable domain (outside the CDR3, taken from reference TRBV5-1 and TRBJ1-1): KAGVTQTPRYLIKTRGQQVTLSCSPISGHRSVSWYQQTPGQGLQFLFEYFSETQRNKGNFPGRFSGRQFSNSRSEMNVSTLELGDSALYLCASSLADGIEAFFGQGTRLTVV.

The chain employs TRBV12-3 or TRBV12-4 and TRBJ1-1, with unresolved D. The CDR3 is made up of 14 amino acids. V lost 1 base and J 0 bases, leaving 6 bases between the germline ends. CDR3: CASSLGPLNTEAFF. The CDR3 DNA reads TGTGCCAGCAGTTTAGGCCCCTTGAACACTGAAGCTTTCTTT.

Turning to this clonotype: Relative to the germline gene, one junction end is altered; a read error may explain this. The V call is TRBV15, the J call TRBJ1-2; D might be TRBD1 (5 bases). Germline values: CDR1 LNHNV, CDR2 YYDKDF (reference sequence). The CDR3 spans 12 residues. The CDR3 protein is CATSRVGRQYIF. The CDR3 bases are TGTGCCACCAGCAGAGTGGGGCGACAATACATCTTC.

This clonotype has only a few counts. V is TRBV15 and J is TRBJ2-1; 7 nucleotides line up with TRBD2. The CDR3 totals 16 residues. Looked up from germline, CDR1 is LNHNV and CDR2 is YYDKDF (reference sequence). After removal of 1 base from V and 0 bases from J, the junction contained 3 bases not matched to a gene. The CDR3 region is CATSRGGGSSYNEQFF. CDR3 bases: TGTGCCACCAGCAGAGGCGGGGGAAGCTCCTACAATGAGCAGTTCTTC.

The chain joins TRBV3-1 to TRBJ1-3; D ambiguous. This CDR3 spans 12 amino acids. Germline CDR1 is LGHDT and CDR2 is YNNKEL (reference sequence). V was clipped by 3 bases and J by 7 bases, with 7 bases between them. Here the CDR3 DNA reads TGTGCCAGCAGCCACGGTGGGAACACCATATATTTT. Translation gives CASSHGGNTIYF.